This TCR beta chain derives from a study of blood T cell repertoires in COVID-19. At the level of the study: From the United States, Italy and Spain came samples of acute and convalescent COVID-19. The cDNA or gDNA used as material had been derived from T cells, B-cell-depleted T cells, or PBMCs.

Germline CDR1 LNHDA, CDR2 SQIVND (reference sequence). V was shortened by 5 bases and J by 3 bases, with 16 bases between the two germline ends. The CDR3 length is 15 residues. Libraries were prepared by immunoSEQ multiplex PCR; TCRdb keeps only in-frame clonotypes and omits some of them. The sample carries 250,000 to 350,000 clones, 85% to 90% recorded once. The Seattle patients joined while their infection was active and were tracked longitudinally afterward. The chain couples TRBV19 to TRBJ2-5, with TRBD2 as a possible D gene (5 bases). The TCR was taken from a woman in her twenties or thirties with COVID-19, enrolled during active disease. Sequencing input: peripheral blood. CDR3 sequence: CASSYISDSEETQYF. The CDR3 region has the DNA TGTGCCAGTAGTTACATATCGGACTCAGAAGAGACCCAGTACTTC.